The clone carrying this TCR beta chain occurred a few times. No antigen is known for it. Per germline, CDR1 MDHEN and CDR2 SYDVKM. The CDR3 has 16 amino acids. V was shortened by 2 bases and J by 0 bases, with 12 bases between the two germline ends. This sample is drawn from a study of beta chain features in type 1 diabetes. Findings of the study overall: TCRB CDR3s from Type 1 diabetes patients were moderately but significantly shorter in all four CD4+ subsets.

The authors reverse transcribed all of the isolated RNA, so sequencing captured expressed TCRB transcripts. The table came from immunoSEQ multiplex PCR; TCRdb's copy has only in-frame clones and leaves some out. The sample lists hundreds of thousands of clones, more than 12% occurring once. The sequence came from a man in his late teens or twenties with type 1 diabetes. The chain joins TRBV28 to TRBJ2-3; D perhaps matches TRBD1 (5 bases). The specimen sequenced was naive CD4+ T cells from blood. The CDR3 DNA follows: TGTGCCAGCAGTTTAACAGGTCAAATAAGCACAGATACGCAGTATTTT. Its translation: CASSLTGQISTDTQYF.